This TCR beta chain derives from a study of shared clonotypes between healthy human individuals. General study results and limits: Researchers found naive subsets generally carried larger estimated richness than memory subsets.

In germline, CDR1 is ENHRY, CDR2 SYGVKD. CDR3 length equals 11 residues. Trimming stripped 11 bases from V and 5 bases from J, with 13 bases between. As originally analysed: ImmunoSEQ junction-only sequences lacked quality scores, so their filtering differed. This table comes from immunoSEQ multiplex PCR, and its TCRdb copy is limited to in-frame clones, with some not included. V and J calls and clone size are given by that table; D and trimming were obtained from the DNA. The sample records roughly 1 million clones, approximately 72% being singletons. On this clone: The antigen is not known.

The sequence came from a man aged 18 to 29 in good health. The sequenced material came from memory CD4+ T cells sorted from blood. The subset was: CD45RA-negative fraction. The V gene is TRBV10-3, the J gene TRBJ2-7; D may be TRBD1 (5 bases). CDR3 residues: CAVVVRDEQYF. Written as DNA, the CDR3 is TGTGCCGTGGTGGTCAGGGACGAGCAGTACTTC.